This is a list of T cell receptor beta chains from one sample in a study of cytomegalovirus exposure and HLA in healthy donors. Clones were sequenced by immunoSEQ multiplex PCR, and TCRdb holds only the in-frame ones, with some missing. The data show around 140,000 clones, with about four fifths seen just once and roughly 6.2% held by the top ten. Material: PBMCs. These receptors were obtained from a woman in her thirties or forties in good health and CMV-seropositive. Both conserved end residues are part of each CDR3. Fields, in order: CDR3 DNA, CDR3 protein, J gene, D gene, V gene, clone size. D genes are given only for firm matches. Clone size, where shown, is once, few, many, or a class for clones that have expanded.

cdr3_nt: TGTGCCAGCAGTGACCCCGGGACAGGGGATTTACAGACCCAGTACTTC
cdr3_aa: CASSDPGTGDLQTQYF
j_call: TRBJ2-5
d_call: TRBD1
v_call: TRBV6-1
clone_size: .

cdr3_nt: TGTGCCATCAGGGGCCCAGGTCACACAGATACGCAGTATTTT
cdr3_aa: CAIRGPGHTDTQYF
j_call: TRBJ2-3
d_call: .
v_call: TRBV10-3
clone_size: few

cdr3_nt: TGTGCCAGCAGAGCGGGAGGGAACACAGATACGCAGTATTTT
cdr3_aa: CASRAGGNTDTQYF
j_call: TRBJ2-3
d_call: TRBD2
v_call: TRBV7-9
clone_size: .

cdr3_nt: TGTGCCAGCAGCACGCCGGGACATCCTACCGGGGAGCTGTTTTTT
cdr3_aa: CASSTPGHPTGELFF
j_call: TRBJ2-2
d_call: .
v_call: TRBV6-5
clone_size: .

cdr3_nt: TGTGCCAGCTCACCCCGCCGGGAAATGGATTATGGCTACACCTTC
cdr3_aa: CASSPRREMDYGYTF
j_call: TRBJ1-2
d_call: .
v_call: TRBV18
clone_size: .

cdr3_nt: TGTGCCAGCTCAGACCGTAGGGGGCGACCCGGAAACACCATATATTTT
cdr3_aa: CASSDRRGRPGNTIYF
j_call: TRBJ1-3
d_call: TRBD1
v_call: TRBV18
clone_size: .

cdr3_nt: TGTGCCAGCAGCGCGGGGGGCCCGACAAGCAATCAGCCCCAGCATTTT
cdr3_aa: CASSAGGPTSNQPQHF
j_call: TRBJ1-5
d_call: .
v_call: TRBV9
clone_size: few

cdr3_nt: TGTGCCAGCTCACCTAAGACAGGGGGTAACACTGAAGCTTTCTTT
cdr3_aa: CASSPKTGGNTEAFF
j_call: TRBJ1-1
d_call: TRBD1
v_call: TRBV18
clone_size: .

cdr3_nt: TGTGCCAGCAGGACAGAGTGGAACACTGAAGCTTTCTTT
cdr3_aa: CASRTEWNTEAFF
j_call: TRBJ1-1
d_call: .
v_call: TRBV7-9
clone_size: .

cdr3_nt: TGTGCCACTGGGACTAGCGGGAGCAGTATGTCTGGGGCCAACGTCCTGACTTTC
cdr3_aa: CATGTSGSSMSGANVLTF
j_call: TRBJ2-6
d_call: TRBD2
v_call: TRBV19
clone_size: .

cdr3_nt: TGCGCCAGCAGCTTCGGCGGGGCTACCGGGGAGCTGTTTTTT
cdr3_aa: CASSFGGATGELFF
j_call: TRBJ2-2
d_call: .
v_call: TRBV5-1
clone_size: .

cdr3_nt: TGTGCCAGCAGCTCCTTCTCCTACGAGCAGTACTTC
cdr3_aa: CASSSFSYEQYF
j_call: TRBJ2-7
d_call: .
v_call: TRBV28
clone_size: .

cdr3_nt: TGTGCCAGCAGTCCTCCGGGAGCGGTCTCCTACGAGCAGTACTTC
cdr3_aa: CASSPPGAVSYEQYF
j_call: TRBJ2-7
d_call: .
v_call: TRBV6-5
clone_size: .

cdr3_nt: TGTGCCAGTAGTATAGGGGGGCAGGAATACTACGAGCAGTACTTC
cdr3_aa: CASSIGGQEYYEQYF
j_call: TRBJ2-7
d_call: .
v_call: TRBV19
clone_size: .

cdr3_nt: TGTGCCAGCAGCTTTGGGGGGAGCCCTTCCTACAATGAGCAGTTCTTC
cdr3_aa: CASSFGGSPSYNEQFF
j_call: TRBJ2-1
d_call: .
v_call: TRBV5-4
clone_size: once

cdr3_nt: TGTGCCAGCAGCTTAGCAGGACAGGGGCCAGATACGCAGTATTTT
cdr3_aa: CASSLAGQGPDTQYF
j_call: TRBJ2-3
d_call: TRBD1
v_call: TRBV7-6
clone_size: .

cdr3_nt: TGTGCCAGCAGTTCTGGACAGTCCGGGGAGCTGTTTTTT
cdr3_aa: CASSSGQSGELFF
j_call: TRBJ2-2
d_call: .
v_call: TRBV6-5
clone_size: .

cdr3_nt: TGTGCCAGCAGCTTAGCAATGGGGGCGGGGAACACTGAAGCTTTCTTT
cdr3_aa: CASSLAMGAGNTEAFF
j_call: TRBJ1-1
d_call: .
v_call: TRBV7-6
clone_size: few

cdr3_nt: TGTGCCAGCAGGAACGGGGGACAGGGGGCACGGGAGCAGTACTTC
cdr3_aa: CASRNGGQGAREQYF
j_call: TRBJ2-7
d_call: TRBD1
v_call: TRBV6-5
clone_size: .